This TCR beta chain stems from a study of cytomegalovirus exposure and HLA in healthy donors. PCR was performed using 60 Vbeta and 13 Jbeta primers. Libraries were prepared by immunoSEQ multiplex PCR; TCRdb keeps only in-frame clonotypes and omits some of them. Its table records approximately 100,000 clones. CDR3 length equals 15 residues. The V gene's germline CDR1 is SGHRS and CDR2 YFSETQ. V was cut by 7 bases and J by 0 bases, with 13 bases left in between. The chain employs TRBV5-1 and TRBJ1-4, with a possible D match to TRBD1 (6 bases). The TCR was taken from a middle-aged man in good health and CMV-seronegative. Specimen: PBMCs. CDR3 nucleotides: TGCGCCAGCGCCTTGGGACACTCAACTAATGAAAAACTGTTTTTT. The encoded protein is CASALGHSTNEKLFF.